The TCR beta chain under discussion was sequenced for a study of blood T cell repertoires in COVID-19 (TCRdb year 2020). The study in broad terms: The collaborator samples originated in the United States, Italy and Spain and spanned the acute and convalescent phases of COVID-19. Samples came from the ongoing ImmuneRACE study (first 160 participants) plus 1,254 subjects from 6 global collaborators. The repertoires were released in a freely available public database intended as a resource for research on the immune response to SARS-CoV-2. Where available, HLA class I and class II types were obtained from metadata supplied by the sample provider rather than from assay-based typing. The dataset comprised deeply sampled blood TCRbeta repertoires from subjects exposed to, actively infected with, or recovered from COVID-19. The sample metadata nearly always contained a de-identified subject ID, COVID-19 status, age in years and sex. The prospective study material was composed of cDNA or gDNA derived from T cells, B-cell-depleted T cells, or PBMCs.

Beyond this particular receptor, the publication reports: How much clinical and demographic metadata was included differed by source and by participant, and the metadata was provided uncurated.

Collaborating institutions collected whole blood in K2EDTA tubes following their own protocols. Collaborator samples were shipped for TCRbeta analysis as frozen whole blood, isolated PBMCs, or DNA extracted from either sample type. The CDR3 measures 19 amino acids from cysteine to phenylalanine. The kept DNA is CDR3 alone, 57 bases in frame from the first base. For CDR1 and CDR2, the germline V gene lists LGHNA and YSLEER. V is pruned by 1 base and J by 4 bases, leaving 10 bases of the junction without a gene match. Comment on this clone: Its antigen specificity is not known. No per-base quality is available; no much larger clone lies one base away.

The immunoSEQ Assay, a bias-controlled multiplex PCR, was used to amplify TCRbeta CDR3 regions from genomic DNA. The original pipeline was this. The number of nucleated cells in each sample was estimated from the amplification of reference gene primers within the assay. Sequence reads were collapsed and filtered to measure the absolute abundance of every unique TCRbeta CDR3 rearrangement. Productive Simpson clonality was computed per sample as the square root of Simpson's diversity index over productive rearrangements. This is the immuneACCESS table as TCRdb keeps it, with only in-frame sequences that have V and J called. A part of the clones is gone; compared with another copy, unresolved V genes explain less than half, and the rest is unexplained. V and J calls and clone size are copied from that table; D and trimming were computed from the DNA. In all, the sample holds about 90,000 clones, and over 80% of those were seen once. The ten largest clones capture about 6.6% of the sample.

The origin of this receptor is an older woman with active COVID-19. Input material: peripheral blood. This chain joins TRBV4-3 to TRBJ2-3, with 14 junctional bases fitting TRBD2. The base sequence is TGCGCCAGCAGCCAAGCGAGACTAGCGGGGGGGCTCGGCGCAGATACGCAGTATTTT. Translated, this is CASSQARLAGGLGADTQYF.